The clone carrying this T cell receptor (beta chain) was found a few times. The time point here: pre-treatment sample, taken before nivolumab and TIL therapy. V was cut by 7 bases and J by 4 bases, with 14 bases left in between. Germline CDR1 and CDR2: MNHNS and SASEGT. The CDR3 spans 14 residues. This record comes from a study of TIL therapy for anti-PD-1-resistant metastatic lung cancer. On the study more broadly: Median tumor PD-L1 proportion score was approximately 5.7%.

This was the immunoSEQ v3 assay. Assay: immunoSEQ multiplex PCR; the TCRdb copy retains only in-frame clones and omits some. The sample contains 55,000 to 60,000 clones, roughly 80% of which appear only once. The chain links TRBV6-1 to TRBJ1-5; D uncertain. The sequence came from a person between 25 and 80 years old with non-small cell lung cancer. The sequenced sample was blood, obtained at baseline. The CDR3 reads CASTLIQPNQPQHF. The CDR3 coding sequence is TGTGCCAGCACCCTGATCCAGCCTAATCAGCCCCAGCATTTT.